This paragraph reports one TCR beta chain. Its antigen is unknown. The data were taken from a study of T cell responses to AZD1222 COVID-19 vaccine. Study as a whole: Second-dose schedules of about 4 or about 12 weeks were combined.

Trimming stripped 2 bases from V and 5 bases from J, with 19 bases between. Germline V gives CDR1 KGHSH, CDR2 LQKENI. The CDR3 is 16 residues long. TCRdb keeps only in-frame clones here, not all; method: immunoSEQ multiplex PCR. The sample has about 120,000 clones, about nine tenths seen once. General study points: Donor demographics were predominantly white British with a female majority; clonal diversity may be underestimated. After the peak T cell response, and only then, were repertoires sampled. At 160-218 and 743-854, vaccine-associated CD4 TCRs were dominant, and they spanned spike.

This sequence joins TRBV18 and TRBJ2-7; D uncertain. Sequenced material: peripheral blood, taken on day 0 of AZD1222 vaccination. This TCR was sampled from an adult in good health. The CDR3 sequence: CASSPISLSGLDEQYF. CDR3 in DNA: TGTGCCAGCTCACCAATATCTCTATCCGGTTTGGACGAGCAGTACTTC.